A selection of T cell receptor beta chains follows, all from one sample in a study of T-cell reconstitution after alpha-beta-depleted transplantation in children. TCRdb re-called the PCR reads with MiXCR, one entry per CDR3 protein. The table lists around 92,000 distinct CDR3 sequences, 10% to 15% of them singletons, with more than 11% in the top ten. The sample in question was PBMCs from the stem cell graft donor, obtained from the stem cell graft. The receptors stem from a human donor who donated a stem cell graft to a child with inherited bone marrow failure. The CDR3 runs from the conserved cysteine through the conserved F or W. The D gene is left open where the match is weak. For some rows the clone size is stated as once, few or many, or as a class when expanded; others skip it.

>TRBV7-9|TRBD2|TRBJ2-7|many
CASSLGREGRYEQYF
TGTGCCAGCAGCTTAGGTCGGGAGGGCCGGTACGAGCAGTACTTC
>TRBV6-5|TRBD2|TRBJ2-3|many
CASSSRSSGESTDTQYF
TGTGCCAGCAGTTCCCGTTCTAGCGGGGAAAGCACAGATACGCAGTATTTT
>TRBV5-1|TRBD2|TRBJ2-1|many
CASSANPGLAGSGGNEQFF
TGCGCCAGCAGCGCTAATCCGGGACTAGCGGGATCGGGGGGCAATGAGCAGTTCTTC
>TRBV5-5|NA|TRBJ2-2|many
CASSWTEGTGELFF
TGTGCCAGCAGCTGGACAGAAGGCACCGGGGAGCTGTTTTTT
>TRBV7-2|TRBD2|TRBJ2-1|many
CASSFSVVAGAGEQFF
TGTGCCAGCAGCTTTTCGGTGGTAGCGGGGGCGGGTGAGCAGTTCTTC
>TRBV6-2/TRBV6-3|NA|TRBJ1-3|many
CASRDYRSSGNTIYF
TGTGCCAGCAGAGACTACAGGAGCTCTGGAAACACCATATATTTT
>TRBV28|TRBD2|TRBJ2-7|many
CASSPGLAGSYEQYF
TGTGCCAGCAGCCCCGGACTAGCGGGGTCCTACGAGCAGTACTTC
>TRBV3-1|TRBD1|TRBJ1-1|many
CASSQGPNRGTEAFF
TGTGCCAGCAGCCAGGGACCTAACAGGGGCACTGAAGCTTTCTTT
>TRBV20-1|NA|TRBJ2-5|few
CSASRQVQETQYF
TGCAGTGCTAGCCGACAGGTCCAAGAGACCCAGTACTTC
>TRBV12-3/TRBV12-4|NA|TRBJ1-5|NA
CASSFSIRFIGDSSKNQPQHF
TGTGCCAGCAGTTTTAGTATCAGGTTTATAGGGGACTCCTCCAAGAATCAGCCCCAGCATTTT
>TRBV5-1|TRBD2|TRBJ2-3|many
CASSLGTSTDTQYF
TGTGCCAGCAGCTTAGGGACTAGTACAGATACGCAGTATTTT
>TRBV7-8|NA|TRBJ2-1|NA
CASSLGVSQGYNEQFF
TGTGCCAGCAGCTTAGGCGTCAGCCAGGGGTACAATGAGCAGTTCTTC
>TRBV7-3|TRBD1|TRBJ2-7|NA
CASSPGQAGEQYF
TGTGCCAGCAGCCCCGGACAGGCGGGTGAGCAGTACTTC
>TRBV28|TRBD2|TRBJ2-3|many
CASSLILAGGSVTQYF
TGTGCCAGCAGTTTAATCCTAGCGGGAGGTTCTGTAACGCAGTATTTT
>TRBV5-1|NA|TRBJ2-5|many
CASSPTRQETQYF
TGCGCCAGCAGTCCTACGAGACAAGAGACCCAGTACTTC
>TRBV10-2|TRBD1|TRBJ2-2|many
CASSWDSNTGELFF
TGCGCCAGCAGTTGGGACAGCAACACCGGGGAGCTGTTTTTT
>TRBV5-1|NA|TRBJ1-5|many
CASSLGDGGPNQPQHF
TGCGCCAGCAGCTTGGGAGACGGGGGGCCGAATCAGCCCCAGCATTTT
>TRBV5-1|NA|TRBJ2-3|many
CASSFWGAETDTQYF
TGCGCCAGCAGCTTCTGGGGGGCCGAGACAGATACGCAGTATTTT
>TRBV11-2|NA|TRBJ1-2|NA
CASSFQDYGYTF
TGTGCCAGCAGCTTTCAAGACTATGGCTACACCTTC
>TRBV7-2|TRBD1|TRBJ2-7|many
CASSRTGPASYEQYF
TGTGCCAGCAGCCGGACAGGGCCAGCCTCCTACGAGCAGTACTTC
>TRBV7-2|NA|TRBJ1-1|many
CASSFAVNTEAFF
TGTGCCAGCAGCTTTGCAGTGAACACTGAAGCTTTCTTT
>TRBV20-1|NA|TRBJ1-6|many
CSARDKDGPVINSPLHF
TGCAGTGCTAGAGATAAGGACGGACCTGTAATTAATTCACCCCTCCACTTT
>TRBV5-4|NA|TRBJ2-7|NA
CASSRVQGSYEQYF
TGTGCCAGCAGCCGGGTTCAGGGATCCTACGAGCAGTACTTC
>TRBV24-1|NA|TRBJ2-3|many
CATSDGQGWTDTQYF
TGTGCCACCAGTGATGGTCAGGGTTGGACAGATACGCAGTATTTT
>TRBV12-3/TRBV12-4|NA|TRBJ1-4|many
CASSLAWESTTNEKLFF
TGTGCCAGCAGTTTAGCGTGGGAGTCGACAACTAATGAAAAACTGTTTTTT
>TRBV19|NA|TRBJ1-5|few
CASSWVGFQPQHF
TGTGCCAGTAGTTGGGTCGGGTTTCAGCCCCAGCATTTT
>TRBV12-3/TRBV12-4|TRBD2|TRBJ2-6|NA
CASSRTGGTGANVLTF
TGTGCCAGCAGCCGCACCGGGGGGACTGGGGCCAACGTCCTGACTTTC
>TRBV3-1|NA|TRBJ1-1|many
CASSHNWPRDTEAFF
TGTGCCAGCAGCCACAATTGGCCTAGGGACACTGAAGCTTTCTTT
>TRBV15|NA|TRBJ1-5|many
CATSRGVVYSNQPQHF
TGTGCCACCAGCAGAGGGGTGGTGTATAGCAATCAGCCCCAGCATTTT
>TRBV20-1|TRBD1|TRBJ1-1|many
CSAARQGKTFF
TGCAGTGCCGCACGACAGGGGAAGACTTTCTTT
>TRBV29-1|TRBD2|TRBJ2-1|many
CSVPPTSGSYNEQFF
TGCAGCGTTCCCCCCACTAGCGGCTCCTACAATGAGCAGTTCTTC
>TRBV15|NA|TRBJ1-1|many
CATSREGPNTEAFF
TGTGCCACCAGCAGAGAAGGGCCCAACACTGAAGCTTTCTTT
>TRBV7-2|TRBD1|TRBJ1-2|many
CASSPGQGNYGYTF
TGTGCCAGCAGTCCCGGACAGGGCAACTATGGCTACACCTTC
>TRBV7-9|TRBD1|TRBJ1-4|many
CASSFTGDEKLFF
TGTGCCAGCAGCTTCACAGGGGATGAAAAACTGTTTTTT
>TRBV5-1|TRBD1|TRBJ1-6|many
CASSLAQGVTPLHF
TGCGCCAGCAGCTTGGCCCAGGGGGTGACACCCCTCCACTTT
>TRBV6-5|NA|TRBJ1-1|many
CASSYTENTEAFF
TGTGCCAGCAGTTACACGGAGAATACTGAAGCTTTCTTT
>TRBV25-1|NA|TRBJ1-5|NA
CASSEATGPQHF
TGTGCCAGCAGTGAAGCGACGGGGCCCCAGCATTTT
>TRBV7-2|NA|TRBJ1-1|NA
CASSLVGMGLGAFF
TGTGCCAGCAGCTTAGTAGGTATGGGTCTAGGAGCTTTCTTT
>TRBV7-3|NA|TRBJ2-7|few
CASSLKSTGDEQYF
TGTGCCAGCAGCTTAAAGAGCACCGGTGACGAGCAGTACTTC
>TRBV4-3|TRBD1|TRBJ2-1|many
CASSQDRDRVEFF
TGCGCCAGCAGCCAGGACCGGGACAGGGTGGAATTCTTC
>TRBV7-2|TRBD2|TRBJ2-3|once
CASKGGRSTDTQYF
TGTGCCAGCAAGGGAGGGCGGTCAACAGATACGCAGTATTTT
>TRBV12-3/TRBV12-4|NA|TRBJ1-1|many
CASSLGGVGTEAFF
TGTGCCAGCAGTTTAGGGGGTGTGGGCACTGAAGCTTTCTTT
>TRBV29-1|NA|TRBJ2-1|many
CSVHLGPGNEQFF
TGCAGCGTTCATCTGGGACCGGGGAATGAGCAGTTCTTC
>TRBV5-5|NA|TRBJ1-1|many
CASSFAWGGGYEAFF
TGTGCCAGCAGCTTTGCTTGGGGGGGGGGTTATGAAGCTTTCTTT
>TRBV7-3|NA|TRBJ1-1|NA
CASSPGYGRGDTEAFF
TGTGCCAGCAGCCCAGGGTATGGGCGAGGGGACACTGAAGCTTTCTTT
>TRBV6-4|NA|TRBJ2-3|few
CASRTGSDTQYF
TGTGCCAGCAGGACAGGCTCGGATACGCAGTATTTT